Listed below are T cell receptor beta chains from one sample, sequenced in a study of T cell responses to AZD1222 COVID-19 vaccine. Generated by immunoSEQ multiplex PCR, the TCRdb table keeps only in-frame clones and is missing some. The sample carries fewer than 120,000 clones, approximately 90% recorded once. This sample comprised peripheral blood, obtained on day 0 of AZD1222 vaccination. The source of these receptors is an adult in good health. The CDR3 runs from the conserved cysteine through the conserved F or W. A D gene is named only where the DNA matches it firmly. A clone size is listed for some rows: how often the clone was seen (once, few, many), or a class if it is expanded.

v_gene	j_gene	len	abundance	d_gene	CDR3nt	CDR3aa
TRBV5-6	TRBJ2-2	14	.	TRBD1	TGTGCCAGGCCTCCGACAGGGGACACCGGGGAGCTGTTTTTT	CARPPTGDTGELFF
TRBV7-3	TRBJ2-3	16	.	TRBD2	TGTGCCAGCAGCTGGCTAGCGGGGGCTAGCACAGATACGCAGTATTTT	CASSWLAGASTDTQYF
TRBV7-8	TRBJ2-1	18	.	TRBD2	TGTGCCAGCAGCTTGGGCGGACTAGCGGGAATCACCTACAATGAGCAGTTCTTC	CASSLGGLAGITYNEQFF
TRBV18	TRBJ2-5	15	.	TRBD1	TGTGCCAGCTCACTTCTCGGACAGGGCCAAGAGACCCAGTACTTC	CASSLLGQGQETQYF
TRBV5-1	TRBJ2-3	14	.	.	TGCGCCAGCACCAACGGACAGTCCACAGATACGCAGTATTTT	CASTNGQSTDTQYF
TRBV3-1/TRBV3-2	TRBJ2-7	14	.	.	TGTGCCAGCAGCACCCACGGGACAAATTACGAGCAGTACTTC	CASSTHGTNYEQYF
TRBV9	TRBJ2-1	14	.	TRBD2	TGTGCCAGCAGCGTAACTAGCGGGAGTTACGAGCAGTTCTTC	CASSVTSGSYEQFF
TRBV20-1	TRBJ1-2	10	.	.	TGCAGTACTCGTGGGTTCGGCTACACCTTC	CSTRGFGYTF
TRBV7-8	TRBJ1-2	14	.	.	TGTGCCAGCAGCCCAACACCAAGGATCTATGGCTACACCTTC	CASSPTPRIYGYTF
TRBV28	TRBJ1-4	14	.	.	TGTGCCAGCAGGCCGGGTCTCACTAATGAAAAACTGTTTTTT	CASRPGLTNEKLFF
TRBV6-6	TRBJ1-1	12	few	.	TGTGCCAGCAGAACTGGACCCACAGAAGCTTTCTTT	CASRTGPTEAFF
TRBV7-6	TRBJ2-7	15	.	.	TGTGCCAGCAGCAGAATCCGGGACTCAGCCTACGAGCAGTACTTC	CASSRIRDSAYEQYF
TRBV28	TRBJ2-5	12	.	.	TGTGCCAGCCGAGGGACGGTGGAGACCCAGTACTTC	CASRGTVETQYF
TRBV24-1	TRBJ1-2	14	.	.	TGTGCCACCAGTGATTCGCCCCGTAACTATGGCTACACCTTC	CATSDSPRNYGYTF
TRBV19	TRBJ1-5	14	.	TRBD1	TGTGCCAGTGCGGCGACAGGGGGCGATCAGCCCCAGCATTTT	CASAATGGDQPQHF
TRBV6-5	TRBJ1-4	15	.	TRBD1	TGTGCCAGCAGTTCCACAGGGGCAACTAATGAAAAACTGTTTTTT	CASSSTGATNEKLFF
TRBV28	TRBJ1-2	15	.	TRBD1	TGTGCCAGCAGTTTAAGGCAGGGGGCAATTGGTGGCTACACCTTC	CASSLRQGAIGGYTF
TRBV6-5	TRBJ2-3	13	.	.	TGTGCCAGCAGCGACGGGGGGCCCGATACGCAGTATTTT	CASSDGGPDTQYF
TRBV7-9	TRBJ1-2	13	.	.	TGTGCCAGCAGCTTCCGACAGATGGATGGCTACACCTTC	CASSFRQMDGYTF
TRBV7-6	TRBJ2-7	12	.	.	TGTGCCAGCAGCTTGACAGGAGCCGAGCAGTACTTC	CASSLTGAEQYF
TRBV2	TRBJ1-6	11	.	.	TGTGCCAGCAGTAAAGGTTCACCCCTCCACTTT	CASSKGSPLHF
TRBV21-1	TRBJ1-1	12	.	.	TGTGCCAGCTCAGGGGGTGGCACTGAAGCTTTCTTT	CASSGGGTEAFF
TRBV30	TRBJ2-4	15	.	.	TGTGCCTGGCAATCCCAGGACGTAGCCAAAAACATTCAGTACTTC	CAWQSQDVAKNIQYF
TRBV18	TRBJ2-1	14	.	.	TGTGCCAGCTCCTCTGAGCGGGTGGGGAATGAGCAGTTCTTC	CASSSERVGNEQFF